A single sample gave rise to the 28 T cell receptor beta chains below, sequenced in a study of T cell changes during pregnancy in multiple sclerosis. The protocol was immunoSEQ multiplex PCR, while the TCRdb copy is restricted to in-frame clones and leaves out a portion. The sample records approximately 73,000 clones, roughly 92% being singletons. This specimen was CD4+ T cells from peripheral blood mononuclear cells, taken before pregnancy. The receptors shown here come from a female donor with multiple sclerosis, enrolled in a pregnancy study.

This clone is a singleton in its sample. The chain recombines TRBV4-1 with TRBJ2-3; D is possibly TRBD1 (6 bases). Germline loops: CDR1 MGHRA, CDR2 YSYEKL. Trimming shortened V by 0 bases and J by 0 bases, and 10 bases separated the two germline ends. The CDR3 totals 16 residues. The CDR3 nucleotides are TGCGCCAGCAGCCAAGATTCAGGACAGAGCACAGATACGCAGTATTTT. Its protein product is CASSQDSGQSTDTQYF.

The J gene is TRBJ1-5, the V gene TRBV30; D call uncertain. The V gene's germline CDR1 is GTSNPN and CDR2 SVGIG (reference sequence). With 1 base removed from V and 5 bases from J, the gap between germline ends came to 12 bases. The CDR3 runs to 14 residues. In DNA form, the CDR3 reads TGTGCCTGGAGTGGTGGCCTAGCGCATCAGCCCCAGCATTTT. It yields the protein CAWSGGLAHQPQHF.

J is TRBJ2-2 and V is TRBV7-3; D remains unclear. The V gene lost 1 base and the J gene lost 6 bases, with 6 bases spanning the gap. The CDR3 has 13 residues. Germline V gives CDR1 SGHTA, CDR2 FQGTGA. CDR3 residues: CASSLRGSGELFF. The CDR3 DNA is TGTGCCAGCAGCTTAAGAGGCTCCGGGGAGCTGTTTTTT.

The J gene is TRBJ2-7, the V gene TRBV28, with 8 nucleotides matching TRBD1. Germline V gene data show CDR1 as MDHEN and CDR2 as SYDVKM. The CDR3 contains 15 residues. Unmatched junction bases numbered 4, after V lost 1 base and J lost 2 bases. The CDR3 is CASSLFTGQAYEQYF. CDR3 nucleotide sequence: TGTGCCAGCAGTTTATTTACGGGACAGGCCTACGAGCAGTACTTC. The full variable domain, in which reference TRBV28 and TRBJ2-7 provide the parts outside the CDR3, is DVKVTQSSRYLVKRTGEKVFLECVQDMDHENMFWYRQDPGLGLRLIYFSYDVKMKEKGDIPEGYSVSREKKERFSLILESASTNQTSMYLCASSLFTGQAYEQYFGPGTRLTVT.

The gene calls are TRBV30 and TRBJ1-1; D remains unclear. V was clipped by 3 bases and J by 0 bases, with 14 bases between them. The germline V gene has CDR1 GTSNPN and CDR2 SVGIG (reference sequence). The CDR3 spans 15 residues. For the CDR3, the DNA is TGTGCCTGGAGCCCTCCCAACAGTCTGAACACTGAAGCTTTCTTT. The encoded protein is CAWSPPNSLNTEAFF.

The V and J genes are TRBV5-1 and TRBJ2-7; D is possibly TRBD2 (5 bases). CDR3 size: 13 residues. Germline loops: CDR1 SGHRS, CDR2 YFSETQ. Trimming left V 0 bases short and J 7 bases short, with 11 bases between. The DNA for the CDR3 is TGCGCCAGCAGCTTGGCCCGGGAAAGGGAGCAGTACTTC. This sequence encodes CASSLAREREQYF.

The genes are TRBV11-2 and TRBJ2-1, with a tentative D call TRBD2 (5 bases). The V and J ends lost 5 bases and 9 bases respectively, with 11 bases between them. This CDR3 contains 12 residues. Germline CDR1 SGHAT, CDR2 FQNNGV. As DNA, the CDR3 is TGTGCCAGCAGCCTAGCTGGGAGTGAGCAGTTCTTC. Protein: CASSLAGSEQFF.

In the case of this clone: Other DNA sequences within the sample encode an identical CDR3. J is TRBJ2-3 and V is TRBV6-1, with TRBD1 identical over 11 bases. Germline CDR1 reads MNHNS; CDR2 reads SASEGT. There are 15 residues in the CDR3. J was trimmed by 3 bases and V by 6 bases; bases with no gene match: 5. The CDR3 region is CASRPGQGGTDTQYF. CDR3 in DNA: TGTGCCAGCAGACCGGGACAGGGGGGGACAGATACGCAGTATTTT.

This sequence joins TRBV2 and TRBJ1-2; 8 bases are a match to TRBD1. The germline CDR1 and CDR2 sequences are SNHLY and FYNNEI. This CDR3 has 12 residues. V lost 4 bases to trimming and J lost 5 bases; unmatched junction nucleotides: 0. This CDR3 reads CASSGTGYGYTF. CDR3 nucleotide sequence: TGTGCCAGCAGTGGGACAGGGTATGGCTACACCTTC.

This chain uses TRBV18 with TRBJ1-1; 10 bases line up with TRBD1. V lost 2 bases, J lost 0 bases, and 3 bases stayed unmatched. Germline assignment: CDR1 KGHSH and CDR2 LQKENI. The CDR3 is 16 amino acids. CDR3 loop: CASSPMDRGLNTEAFF. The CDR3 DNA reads TGTGCCAGCTCACCAATGGACAGGGGGTTGAACACTGAAGCTTTCTTT.

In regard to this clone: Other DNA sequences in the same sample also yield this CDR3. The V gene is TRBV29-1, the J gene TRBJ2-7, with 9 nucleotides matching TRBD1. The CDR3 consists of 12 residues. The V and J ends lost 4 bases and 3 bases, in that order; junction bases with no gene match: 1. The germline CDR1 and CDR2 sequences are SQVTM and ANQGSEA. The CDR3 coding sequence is TGCAGCGTTGGGGGACAGGGCTACGAGCAGTACTTC. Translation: CSVGGQGYEQYF.

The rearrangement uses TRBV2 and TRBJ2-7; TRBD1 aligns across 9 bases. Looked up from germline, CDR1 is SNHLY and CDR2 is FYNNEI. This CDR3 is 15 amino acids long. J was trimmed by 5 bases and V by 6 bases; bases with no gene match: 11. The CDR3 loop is CASSGYRGLINEQYF. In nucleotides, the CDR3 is TGTGCCAGCAGCGGGTACAGGGGGCTGATAAACGAGCAGTACTTC. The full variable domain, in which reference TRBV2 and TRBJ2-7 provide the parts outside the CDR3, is EPEVTQTPSHQVTQMGQEVILRCVPISNHLYFYWYRQILGQKVEFLVSFYNNEISEKSEIFDDQFSVERPDGSNFTLKIRSTKLEDSAMYFCASSGYRGLINEQYFGPGTRLTVT.

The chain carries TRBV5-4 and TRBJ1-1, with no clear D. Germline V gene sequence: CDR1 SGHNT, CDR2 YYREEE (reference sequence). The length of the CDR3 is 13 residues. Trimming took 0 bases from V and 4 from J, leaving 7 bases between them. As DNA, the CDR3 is TGTGCCAGCAGCTTGGGGGGAGGCACTGAAGCTTTCTTT. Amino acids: CASSLGGGTEAFF.

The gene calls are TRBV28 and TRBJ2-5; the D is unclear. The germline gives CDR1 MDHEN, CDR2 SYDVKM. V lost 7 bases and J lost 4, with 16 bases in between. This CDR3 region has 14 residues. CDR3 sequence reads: CASILSLAGETQYF. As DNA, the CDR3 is TGTGCCAGCATCTTAAGTTTAGCCGGAGAGACCCAGTACTTC. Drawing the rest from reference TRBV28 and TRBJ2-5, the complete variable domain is DVKVTQSSRYLVKRTGEKVFLECVQDMDHENMFWYRQDPGLGLRLIYFSYDVKMKEKGDIPEGYSVSREKKERFSLILESASTNQTSMYLCASILSLAGETQYFGPGTRLLVL.

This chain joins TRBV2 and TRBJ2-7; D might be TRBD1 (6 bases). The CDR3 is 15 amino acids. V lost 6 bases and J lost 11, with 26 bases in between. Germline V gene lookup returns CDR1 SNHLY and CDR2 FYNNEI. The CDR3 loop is CASSRQMGARVPEYF. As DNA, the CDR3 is TGTGCCAGCAGCCGACAAATGGGGGCTCGGGTTCCTGAGTACTTC.

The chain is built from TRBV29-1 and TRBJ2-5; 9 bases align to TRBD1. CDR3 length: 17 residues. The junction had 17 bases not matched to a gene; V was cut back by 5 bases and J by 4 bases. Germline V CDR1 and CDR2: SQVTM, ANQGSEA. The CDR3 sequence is CSVKTGGWGKTGETQYF. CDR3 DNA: TGCAGCGTTAAAACAGGGGGCTGGGGGAAAACGGGAGAGACCCAGTACTTC.

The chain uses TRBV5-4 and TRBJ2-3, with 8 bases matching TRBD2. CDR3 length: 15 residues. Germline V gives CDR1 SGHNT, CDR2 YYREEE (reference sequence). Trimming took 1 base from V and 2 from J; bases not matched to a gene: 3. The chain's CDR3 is CASSLTSGNTDTQYF. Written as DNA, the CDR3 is TGTGCCAGCAGCTTGACTAGCGGAAACACAGATACGCAGTATTTT.

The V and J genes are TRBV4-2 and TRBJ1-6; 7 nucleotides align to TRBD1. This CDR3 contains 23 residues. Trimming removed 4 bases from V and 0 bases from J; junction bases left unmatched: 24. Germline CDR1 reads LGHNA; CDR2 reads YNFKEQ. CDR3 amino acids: CASSPLTGALLPARSSYNSPLHF. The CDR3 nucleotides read TGTGCCAGCAGCCCATTAACAGGGGCCTTGTTACCTGCGAGGAGCTCCTATAATTCACCCCTCCACTTT.

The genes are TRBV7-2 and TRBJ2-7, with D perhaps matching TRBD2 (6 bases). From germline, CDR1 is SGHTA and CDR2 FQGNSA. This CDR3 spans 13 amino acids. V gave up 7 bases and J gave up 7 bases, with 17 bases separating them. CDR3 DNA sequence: TGTGCCAGCATCTATCCGGGAGTGAGGGAGCAGTACTTC. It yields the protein CASIYPGVREQYF.

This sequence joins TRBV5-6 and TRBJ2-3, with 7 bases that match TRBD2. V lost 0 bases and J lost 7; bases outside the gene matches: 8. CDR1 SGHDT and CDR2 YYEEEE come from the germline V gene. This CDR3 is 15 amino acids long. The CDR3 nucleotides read TGTGCCAGCAGCTTGGAGGGGAGGGCCGGATATACGCAGTATTTT. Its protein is CASSLEGRAGYTQYF.

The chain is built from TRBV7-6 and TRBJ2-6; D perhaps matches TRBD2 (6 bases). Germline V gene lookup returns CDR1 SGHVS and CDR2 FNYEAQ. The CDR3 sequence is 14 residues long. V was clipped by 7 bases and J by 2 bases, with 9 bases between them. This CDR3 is CASTGDPGANVLTF. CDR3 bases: TGTGCCAGCACGGGGGACCCTGGGGCCAACGTCCTGACTTTC. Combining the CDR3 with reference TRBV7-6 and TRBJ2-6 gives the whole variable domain GAGVSQSPRYKVTKRGQDVALRCDPISGHVSLYWYRQALGQGPEFLTYFNYEAQQDKSGLPNDRFSAERPEGSISTLTIQRTEQRDSAMYRCASTGDPGANVLTFGAGSRLTVL.

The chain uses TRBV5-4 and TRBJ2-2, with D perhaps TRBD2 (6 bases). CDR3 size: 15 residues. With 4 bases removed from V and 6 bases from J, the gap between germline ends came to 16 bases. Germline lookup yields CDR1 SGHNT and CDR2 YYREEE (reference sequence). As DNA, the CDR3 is TGTGCCAGCAGCCGGGACTCTTTAAGGGCCGGGGAGCTGTTTTTT. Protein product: CASSRDSLRAGELFF.

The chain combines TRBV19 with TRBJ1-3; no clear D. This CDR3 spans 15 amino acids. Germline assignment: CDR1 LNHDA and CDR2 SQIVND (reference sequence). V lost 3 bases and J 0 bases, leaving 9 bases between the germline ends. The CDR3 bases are TGTGCCAGTAGTATCTGGAGCTTCTCTGGAAACACCATATATTTT. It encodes CASSIWSFSGNTIYF.

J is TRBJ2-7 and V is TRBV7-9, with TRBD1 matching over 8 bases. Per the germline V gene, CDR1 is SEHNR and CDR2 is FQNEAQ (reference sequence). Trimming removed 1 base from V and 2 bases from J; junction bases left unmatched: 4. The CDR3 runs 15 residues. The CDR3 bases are TGTGCCAGCAGCTTAGGGGGGACAGGCCCCTACGAGCAGTACTTC. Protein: CASSLGGTGPYEQYF.

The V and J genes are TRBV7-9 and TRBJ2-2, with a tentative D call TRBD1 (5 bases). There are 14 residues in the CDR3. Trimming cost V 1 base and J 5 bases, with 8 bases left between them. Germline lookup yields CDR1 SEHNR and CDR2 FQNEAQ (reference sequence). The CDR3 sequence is CASSLEGITGELFF. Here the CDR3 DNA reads TGTGCCAGCAGCTTAGAGGGGATAACCGGGGAGCTGTTTTTT.

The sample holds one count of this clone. CDR3 DNA: TGTGCCAGCAGCCCGGGACTAGCGGGGGGGATTAGGTACTTC. Translated, it gives CASSPGLAGGIRYF. V gene TRBV6-1 combines with J gene TRBJ2-4; 16 positions agree with TRBD2. The V gene end was trimmed by 6 bases and the J gene end by 15 bases; junction bases not matched to a gene: 8. This CDR3 has 14 residues. Germline loops: CDR1 MNHNS, CDR2 SASEGT.

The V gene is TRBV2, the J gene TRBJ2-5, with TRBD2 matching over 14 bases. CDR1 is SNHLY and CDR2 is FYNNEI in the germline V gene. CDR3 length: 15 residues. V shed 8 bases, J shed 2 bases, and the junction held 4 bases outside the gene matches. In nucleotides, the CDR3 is TGTGCCAGCTCGGGACTAGCGGGAGAACAAGAGACCCAGTACTTC. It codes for CASSGLAGEQETQYF. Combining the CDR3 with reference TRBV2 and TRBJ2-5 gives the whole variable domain EPEVTQTPSHQVTQMGQEVILRCVPISNHLYFYWYRQILGQKVEFLVSFYNNEISEKSEIFDDQFSVERPDGSNFTLKIRSTKLEDSAMYFCASSGLAGEQETQYFGPGTRLLVL.

CDR3: CASIGNTEAFF. In DNA form, the CDR3 reads TGTGCCAGCATCGGGAACACTGAAGCTTTCTTT. The chain joins TRBV6-5 to TRBJ1-1; no definite D call. V lost 7 bases and J lost 1, with 4 bases in between. The germline V gene has CDR1 MNHEY and CDR2 SVGAGI. The CDR3 contains 11 residues.